The next 23 T cell receptor beta chains were all read from a single sample in a study of cytomegalovirus exposure and HLA in healthy donors. Use of 60 Vbeta and 13 Jbeta primers characterized the PCR. The table came from immunoSEQ multiplex PCR; TCRdb's copy has only in-frame clones and leaves some out. This table holds 110,000 or so clones, approximately 14% found once. Specimen: PBMCs. The source is a female donor in good health and CMV-seronegative.

The V and J genes are TRBV19 and TRBJ1-1, with a weak D call TRBD1 (6 bases). The CDR3 length is 15 residues. V gave up 3 bases and J gave up 5 bases, with 16 bases separating them. Germline CDR1 reads LNHDA; CDR2 reads SQIVND (reference sequence). CDR3 protein: CASSIAPGVVTEAFF. In nucleotides, the CDR3 is TGTGCCAGTAGTATCGCCCCAGGGGTGGTGACTGAAGCTTTCTTT.

The J gene is TRBJ1-5, the V gene TRBV4-2; D might be TRBD1 (6 bases). Germline values: CDR1 LGHNA, CDR2 YNFKEQ. V was trimmed by 2 bases and J by 6 bases, leaving 11 bases between them. This CDR3 is built from 14 residues. The CDR3 region is CASSQRTVVQPQHF. The CDR3 nucleotides are TGTGCCAGCAGCCAACGGACAGTGGTTCAGCCCCAGCATTTT.

This clone was picked up a small number of times. This chain links TRBV4-1 with TRBJ1-5; D gene ambiguous. Germline CDR1 MGHRA, CDR2 YSYEKL. The CDR3 totals 17 residues. Trimming took 0 bases from V and 0 from J, leaving 12 bases between them. The CDR3 reads CASSQDPDTVSNQPQHF. The DNA for the CDR3 is TGCGCCAGCAGCCAAGATCCCGATACAGTTAGCAATCAGCCCCAGCATTTT.

The rearrangement joins TRBV11-2 to TRBJ2-1; 8 nucleotides match TRBD2. The germline V gene encodes CDR1 SGHAT and CDR2 FQNNGV. The CDR3 sequence is 15 residues long. The V and J ends lost 5 bases and 5 bases, in that order; junction bases with no gene match: 8. CDR3 sequence reads: CASSRSGNKNNEQFF. The CDR3 DNA reads as TGTGCCAGCAGCCGTAGCGGGAACAAGAACAATGAGCAGTTCTTC.

This clone has just a few counts. The V gene is TRBV7-9, the J gene TRBJ2-1; TRBD2 matches at 10 bases. The V and J ends lost 3 bases and 8 bases, in that order; junction bases with no gene match: 7. The CDR3 sequence is 15 residues long. Germline values: CDR1 SEHNR, CDR2 FQNEAQ (reference sequence). CDR3 DNA sequence: TGTGCCAGCAGCTTCGCTGGGACTAGCGCGGATGAGCAGTTCTTC. As protein: CASSFAGTSADEQFF.

The gene calls are TRBV27 and TRBJ1-5, with 7 bases aligning to TRBD1. This CDR3 has 16 amino acids. Germline lookup yields CDR1 MNHEY and CDR2 SMNVEV (reference sequence). The V gene end was trimmed by 1 base and the J gene end by 4 bases; junction bases not matched to a gene: 7. CDR3 sequence reads: CASSLFGQAGNQPQHF. Here the CDR3 DNA reads TGTGCCAGCAGTTTATTCGGACAGGCAGGGAATCAGCCCCAGCATTTT.

The chain recombines TRBV18 with TRBJ2-5, with 8 bases identical to TRBD1. CDR1 and CDR2 from the germline V gene are KGHSH and LQKENI. The CDR3 has 16 amino acids. Germline trimming cut 3 bases from V and 1 base from J; bases unmatched to any gene: 7. The CDR3 nucleotides read TGTGCCAGCTCACCGGGCGGCAGGGGGCCCCAAGAGACCCAGTACTTC. Protein product: CASSPGGRGPQETQYF. Variable domain in full (rest from reference TRBV18 and TRBJ2-5): NAGVMQNPRHLVRRRGQEARLRCSPMKGHSHVYWYRQLPEEGLKFMVYLQKENIIDESGMPKERFSAEFPKEGPSILRIQQVVRGDSAAYFCASSPGGRGPQETQYFGPGTRLLVL.

This chain connects TRBV6-5 to TRBJ1-1, with D perhaps matching TRBD1 (6 bases). V was pared by 7 bases and J by 6 bases, with 15 bases between. The CDR3 sequence is 13 residues long. Germline V lookup: CDR1 MNHEY, CDR2 SVGAGI. The CDR3 reads CASKGQPNAEAFF. The CDR3 bases are TGTGCCAGCAAGGGACAACCAAACGCTGAAGCTTTCTTT.

The chain links TRBV10-1 to TRBJ2-7, with D tentatively TRBD1 (5 bases). Germline CDR1 and CDR2: WNHNN and SYGVQD (reference sequence). The CDR3 consists of 14 residues. The V end lost 6 bases, the J end lost 3 bases, and 15 bases lay between the germline ends. The CDR3 sequence: CASSRVKGNYEQYF. The CDR3 DNA reads as TGCGCCAGCAGCCGAGTGAAGGGGAACTACGAGCAGTACTTC.

This clone was counted only a few times. V usage is TRBV7-9 and J usage is TRBJ1-2; 7 bases are a match to TRBD1. V gave up 4 bases and J gave up 6 bases; unmatched junction bases: 5. The germline V gene encodes CDR1 SEHNR and CDR2 FQNEAQ (reference sequence). This CDR3 spans 13 amino acids. CDR3 loop: CASSSSTGHGYTF. Written as DNA, the CDR3 is TGTGCCAGCAGCTCGTCGACAGGGCATGGCTACACCTTC.

This clone was seen a handful of times. This CDR3 reads CASSLADMGNTGAFF. The CDR3 DNA is TGCGCCAGCAGCTTAGCTGATATGGGTAACACGGGAGCTTTCTTT. The chain has TRBV5-1 and TRBJ1-1, with D unresolved. With 2 bases removed from V and 10 bases from J, the gap between germline ends came to 21 bases. CDR1 is SGHRS, CDR2 YFSETQ, per germline. This CDR3 has 15 amino acids.

The chain carries TRBV30 and TRBJ1-6, with D maybe TRBD1 (5 bases). The V and J ends lost 2 bases and 7 bases respectively, with 9 bases between them. Germline values: CDR1 GTSNPN, CDR2 SVGIG (reference sequence). This CDR3 is 13 amino acids long. CDR3 in DNA: TGTGCCTGGAGTCGACAGACGAATTCACCCCTCCACTTT. This codes for CAWSRQTNSPLHF.

The V call is TRBV5-1, the J call TRBJ2-3; TRBD1 agrees at 9 bases. V shed 0 bases and J 1 base; nucleotides not matched to a gene: 3. The germline CDR1 and CDR2 sequences are SGHRS and YFSETQ. The CDR3 runs 16 residues. The CDR3: CASSLVGTGRTDTQYF. The CDR3 DNA sequence: TGCGCCAGCAGCTTGGTCGGGACAGGGCGCACAGATACGCAGTATTTT.

This clone was counted a few times. The CDR3 here is CASSQEGQLLHEQFF. The CDR3 region has the DNA TGCGCCAGCAGCCAAGAGGGACAGTTACTGCATGAGCAGTTCTTC. The chain couples TRBV4-3 to TRBJ2-1; 7 nucleotides match TRBD1. The J segment lost 8 bases and the V segment lost 0 bases, leaving 7 bases of the junction unmatched. This CDR3 is built from 15 residues. Germline CDR1 is LGHNA and CDR2 is YSLEER.

The chain joins TRBV5-6 to TRBJ2-5, with TRBD2 matching 8 bases. The junction had 7 bases not matched to a gene; V was cut back by 4 bases and J by 5 bases. CDR3 length: 14 amino acids. CDR1 SGHDT and CDR2 YYEEEE come from the germline V gene. CDR3 sequence reads: CASSPGGGLETQYF. CDR3 nucleotide sequence: TGTGCCAGCAGCCCGGGCGGGGGGCTGGAGACCCAGTACTTC. Complete variable domain (other parts from reference TRBV5-6 and TRBJ2-5): DAGVTQSPTHLIKTRGQQVTLRCSPKSGHDTVSWYQQALGQGPQFIFQYYEEEERQRGNFPDRFSGHQFPNYSSELNVNALLLGDSALYLCASSPGGGLETQYFGPGTRLLVL.

This clone was observed a single time. This chain connects TRBV19 to TRBJ2-3, with 12 bases that match TRBD2. The CDR3 runs 16 residues. The germline CDR1 and CDR2 sequences are LNHDA and SQIVND (reference sequence). Trimming cost V 5 bases and J 0 bases; bases outside gene matches: 3. This CDR3 reads CASSGLAGSSTDTQYF. DNA for the CDR3: TGTGCCAGTAGTGGACTAGCGGGGAGTAGCACAGATACGCAGTATTTT.

V and J are TRBV30 and TRBJ1-4; D is uncertain. The ends were cut back, 1 base at V and 5 bases at J, with 17 bases in the middle. The CDR3 loop spans 16 amino acids. Germline CDR1 and CDR2: GTSNPN and SVGIG (reference sequence). CDR3 bases: TGTGCCTGGAGTGGAGCCCCTGGAGGAGTAAATGAAAAACTGTTTTTT. This encodes CAWSGAPGGVNEKLFF.

A single count supports this clone. J is TRBJ2-2 and V is TRBV4-3, with TRBD2 matching 12 bases. This CDR3 contains 15 residues. V lost 2 bases to trimming and J lost 6 bases; unmatched junction nucleotides: 1. The V gene's germline CDR1 is LGHNA and CDR2 YSLEER. DNA for the CDR3: TGCGCCAGCAGCCAACTAGCGGGGGGGCCCGGGGAGCTGTTTTTT. Translation gives CASSQLAGGPGELFF.

This clone has only a few counts. The CDR3 sequence is CASSFVLGGAGNTIYF. CDR3 sequence (DNA): TGTGCCAGCAGTTTCGTTCTTGGAGGGGCTGGAAACACCATATATTTT. The chain links TRBV28 to TRBJ1-3, with D perhaps matching TRBD1 (5 bases). Germline V CDR1 and CDR2: MDHEN, SYDVKM. This CDR3 comprises 16 residues. V dropped 3 bases and J dropped 2 bases, with 14 bases sitting between them.

The chain uses TRBV5-1 and TRBJ2-7, with 12 bases that match TRBD2. CDR1 SGHRS and CDR2 YFSETQ come from the germline V gene. This CDR3 spans 15 amino acids. The trim removed 6 bases at V and 1 base at J, leaving 5 bases unmatched. Here the CDR3 DNA reads TGCGCCAGCACCCAAACTAGCGGGAGGTCCTACGAGCAGTACTTC. It codes for CASTQTSGRSYEQYF.

V is TRBV7-8 and J is TRBJ1-2; 8 bases align to TRBD1. Trimming at V came to 1 base and at J to 4 bases, leaving 5 bases not matched to a gene. The V gene's germline CDR1 is SGHVS and CDR2 FQNEAQ. The CDR3 runs to 15 residues. CDR3 amino acids: CASSLGLGQVYGYTF. CDR3 bases: TGTGCCAGCAGCTTAGGTTTGGGACAGGTCTATGGCTACACCTTC.

The V call is TRBV13, the J call TRBJ2-2; perhaps TRBD1 as D (5 bases). V lost 1 base, J lost 3 bases, and 6 bases lay in between. Germline CDR1 is PRHDT and CDR2 is FYEKMQ (reference sequence). The length of the CDR3 is 14 residues. CDR3 DNA: TGTGCCAGCAGCTTAGTCAGGGACACCGGGGAGCTGTTTTTT. Amino acid sequence: CASSLVRDTGELFF.

Only a few counts were recorded for this clone. This rearrangement joins TRBV7-9 to TRBJ1-1; tentatively, D is TRBD1 (6 bases). The CDR3 has 12 amino acids. Trimming pared 6 bases from V and 8 bases from J, leaving 13 bases between. Germline loops: CDR1 SEHNR, CDR2 FQNEAQ (reference sequence). The CDR3 region has the DNA TGTGCCAGCAGTTACGGACAGCCCGAAGCTTTCTTT. Its protein product is CASSYGQPEAFF.